The rows below give T cell receptor beta chains drawn from one sample of a study of T cell repertoires in cytomegalovirus infection. TCRdb passed the reads through MiXCR, listing each CDR3 protein once. The sample lists about 570,000 distinct CDR3 sequences, about 40% occurring once. No antigen has been assigned to these receptors. The sample in question was cultured PBMCs, obtained from culture after CMV antigen stimulation. Receptors originate from a human donor in good health (CMV status not recorded). Some clones in this sample may be carry-over from other donors' samples. The CDR3 runs from the conserved cysteine through the conserved F or W. Each record gives: D gene, V gene, J gene, clone size, CDR3 protein, CDR3 DNA. A D gene is named only where the DNA matches it firmly. Not every row has a clone size; where given, it reads once, few, many or a size class.

>TRBD2|TRBV12-3/TRBV12-4|TRBJ2-2|-
CASSFFGGGTLELFF
TGTGCCAGCAGTTTCTTCGGGGGGGGGACCCTGGAGCTGTTTTTT
>-|TRBV7-2|TRBJ2-3|few
CASSLVTDSTDTQYF
TGTGCCAGCAGCTTAGTTACAGACAGCACAGATACGCAGTATTTT
>-|TRBV11-2|TRBJ2-1|-
CASSPVEGPFSNEQFF
TGTGCCAGCAGCCCAGTCGAGGGCCCCTTCTCCAATGAGCAGTTCTTC
>-|TRBV7-3|TRBJ2-3|few
CASSLLGLFTDTQYF
TGTGCCAGCAGCTTATTGGGTTTATTCACAGATACGCAGTATTTT
>-|TRBV7-8|TRBJ1-6|-
CASSFRRNNSPLHF
TGTGCCAGCAGCTTCAGACGAAATAATTCACCCCTCCACTTT
>TRBD1|TRBV7-2|TRBJ1-1|-
CASSSTGGAFTEAFF
TGTGCCAGCAGCTCCACAGGGGGCGCATTCACTGAAGCTTTCTTT
>-|TRBV3-1|TRBJ2-7|-
CASSQDRLSLEQYF
TGTGCCAGCAGCCAAGATCGGTTGAGCTTGGAGCAGTACTTC
>-|TRBV19|TRBJ2-2|-
CASSILATDRELFF
TGTGCCAGTAGTATCCTAGCGACAGACAGGGAGCTGTTTTTT
>-|TRBV7-2|TRBJ2-7|few
CASSLSSFSYEQYF
TGTGCCAGCAGCTTAAGCTCCTTTTCCTACGAGCAGTACTTC
>-|TRBV20-1|TRBJ1-1|few
CSARDPGGGWSAEAFF
TGCAGTGCTAGAGATCCGGGGGGGGGATGGTCAGCTGAAGCTTTCTTT
>TRBD1|TRBV6-2/TRBV6-3|TRBJ1-5|-
CASTDRLREPQHF
TGTGCCAGCACGGACAGGTTGAGGGAGCCCCAGCATTTT
>-|TRBV2|TRBJ2-6|-
CASSLATGANVLTF
TGTGCCAGCTCCTTAGCAACTGGGGCCAACGTCCTGACTTTC
>-|TRBV7-9|TRBJ2-6|few
CASTPLSGANVLTF
TGTGCCAGCACCCCCCTCTCTGGGGCCAACGTCCTGACTTTC
>-|TRBV6-2/TRBV6-3|TRBJ2-3|-
CASNLPGEAQYF
TGTGCCAGCAACCTACCGGGGGAGGCGCAGTATTTT
>TRBD1|TRBV27|TRBJ1-5|-
CASSLLGTGGGNQPQHF
TGTGCCAGCAGTTTATTAGGTACAGGGGGAGGCAATCAGCCCCAGCATTTT
>-|TRBV12-3/TRBV12-4|TRBJ1-3|once
CASTLGHRLGNTIYF
TGTGCCAGCACCTTGGGGCACAGGCTCGGAAACACCATATATTTT
>-|TRBV6-2/TRBV6-3|TRBJ2-5|few
CASRRLKPSVAGKETQYF
TGTGCCAGCAGACGGCTTAAGCCTTCGGTAGCCGGGAAAGAGACCCAGTACTTC
>-|TRBV27|TRBJ1-2|-
CASSHTGANYGYTF
TGTGCCAGCAGTCACACAGGAGCTAACTATGGCTACACCTTC
>-|TRBV15|TRBJ2-3|-
CATSRDYETGSTDTQYF
TGTGCCACCAGCAGAGATTACGAGACAGGTAGCACAGATACGCAGTATTTT
>-|TRBV7-2|TRBJ1-2|-
CASSPQGSTNYGYTF
TGTGCCAGCAGCCCTCAGGGCAGCACGAACTATGGCTACACCTTC
>-|TRBV28|TRBJ2-3|-
CASVSSTMDTQYF
TGTGCCAGCGTGAGTAGCACAATGGATACGCAGTATTTT
>TRBD2|TRBV4-3|TRBJ2-3|few
CASSPRTSGSSTDTQYF
TGCGCCAGCAGCCCCCGGACTAGCGGCAGCAGCACAGATACGCAGTATTTT
>-|TRBV9|TRBJ1-1|-
CASSVRNRTSLAFF
TGTGCCAGCAGCGTAAGGAACAGGACAAGTCTGGCTTTCTTT
>-|TRBV7-9|TRBJ2-1|many
CASSLQREQFF
TGTGCCAGCAGCTTGCAACGGGAGCAGTTCTTC
>TRBD2|TRBV7-6|TRBJ2-7|-
CASSAGVDEQYF
TGTGCCAGCAGCGCGGGGGTGGACGAGCAGTACTTC
>TRBD1|TRBV7-2|TRBJ1-2|-
CASSLAWGDRGEGYGYTF
TGTGCCAGCAGCTTAGCGTGGGGTGACAGGGGAGAAGGCTATGGCTACACCTTC
>TRBD2|TRBV20-1|TRBJ2-2|-
CSARGRASGAANTGELFF
TGCAGTGCTAGAGGTCGAGCTAGCGGGGCCGCGAACACCGGGGAGCTGTTTTTT
>-|TRBV5-1|TRBJ1-1|once
CASSPEPNTEAFF
TGCGCCAGCAGCCCCGAACCGAACACTGAAGCTTTCTTT
>TRBD2|TRBV7-9|TRBJ2-1|-
CASSFSGTRNEQFF
TGTGCCAGCAGCTTTAGCGGGACTAGGAATGAGCAGTTCTTC
>TRBD1|TRBV6-8|TRBJ1-4|few
CASSPSGTGSEKLFF
TGTGCCAGCAGCCCATCCGGGACAGGCTCCGAAAAACTGTTTTTT
>TRBD2|TRBV11-2|TRBJ2-1|-
CAGSSGSIRNEQFF
TGTGCCGGAAGTAGCGGGAGTATTAGGAATGAGCAGTTCTTC
>-|TRBV14|TRBJ2-1|-
CASSQAGLEQFF
TGTGCCAGCAGCCAAGCGGGGCTTGAGCAGTTCTTC
>-|TRBV7-2|TRBJ2-3|many
CASSLSGTVHTQYF
TGTGCCAGCAGCCTGAGCGGAACCGTCCATACGCAGTATTTT
>-|TRBV7-9|TRBJ1-1|few
CASSPRSKTGKNTEAFF
TGTGCCAGCAGCCCACGTTCTAAGACGGGGAAGAACACTGAAGCTTTCTTT
>-|TRBV7-2|TRBJ2-3|-
CASSLTISSDTQYF
TGTGCCAGCAGCTTAACCATATCATCGGATACGCAGTATTTT
>-|TRBV7-6|TRBJ2-5|-
CASSLEGAPETQYF
TGTGCCAGCAGCTTAGAAGGGGCCCCAGAGACCCAGTACTTC
>-|TRBV7-8|TRBJ1-5|many
CASSSPGLSNQPQHF
TGTGCCAGCAGCTCACCGGGACTTAGCAATCAGCCCCAGCATTTT
>-|TRBV12-3/TRBV12-4|TRBJ1-2|-
CASSLFRAWDGYTF
TGTGCCAGCAGTTTATTTAGGGCCTGGGATGGCTACACCTTC
>TRBD1|TRBV7-9|TRBJ1-2|few
CASSPETGAPSSYGYTF
TGTGCCAGCAGCCCGGAGACAGGGGCCCCCTCTTCCTATGGCTACACCTTC
>-|TRBV19|TRBJ1-5|-
CASSTFGGGSPRQPQHF
TGTGCCAGTAGTACCTTTGGCGGGGGATCCCCTCGTCAGCCCCAGCATTTT
>-|TRBV19|TRBJ2-7|few
CASTSRGSYEQYF
TGTGCCAGTACCAGCCGGGGGTCCTACGAGCAGTACTTC
>-|TRBV5-1|TRBJ1-1|-
CASSFPRPNTEAFF
TGCGCCAGCAGCTTTCCCCGACCCAACACTGAAGCTTTCTTT
>-|TRBV2|TRBJ2-1|once
CASSEDSRVIYEQFF
TGTGCCAGCAGTGAGGACTCACGGGTTATCTATGAGCAGTTCTTC
>TRBD2|TRBV15|TRBJ2-5|-
CATSRVGLAEYF
TGTGCCACCAGCAGAGTGGGACTAGCGGAGTACTTC
>-|TRBV7-2|TRBJ2-2|many
CASSLQSPNTGELFF
TGTGCCAGCAGCTTACAGAGCCCGAACACCGGGGAGCTGTTTTTT
>-|TRBV27|TRBJ1-6|-
CASTTSRGTGSYNSPLHF
TGTGCCAGCACTACTTCCAGGGGAACAGGCTCCTATAATTCACCCCTCCACTTT
>-|TRBV6-8|TRBJ1-2|once
CASSSPVRGGGYTF
TGTGCCAGCAGTTCCCCAGTCCGAGGTGGTGGCTACACCTTC
>TRBD1|TRBV20-1|TRBJ1-4|-
CSARDPGQANEKLFF
TGCAGTGCTAGAGATCCGGGACAGGCTAATGAAAAACTGTTTTTT
>-|TRBV7-2|TRBJ2-7|many
CASSNGRDSSHEQYF
TGTGCCAGCAGCAACGGCAGAGACTCCAGCCACGAGCAGTACTTC
>TRBD2|TRBV7-6|TRBJ2-3|few
CASSSVAGGQTDTQYF
TGTGCCAGCAGCAGTGTAGCGGGAGGGCAAACAGATACGCAGTATTTT